The 29 T cell receptor beta chains given below trace back to one sample, sequenced in a study of T cells in lung cancer brain metastases. Profiled with immunoSEQ multiplex PCR; TCRdb holds only in-frame clones, not every one. The data hold 4,700 or so clones, with around 85% observed a single time. The sequencing input was tumor tissue from a brain metastasis. Source of these receptors: a woman in her forties or fifties with non-small cell lung cancer that had spread to the brain.

V usage is TRBV4-3 and J usage is TRBJ1-1; D gene unclear. Looked up from germline, CDR1 is LGHNA and CDR2 is YSLEER. The CDR3 consists of 16 residues. V was trimmed by 4 bases and J by 1 base, leaving 16 bases between them. The CDR3, as DNA: TGCGCCAGCAGCCCTGACCTGGTAACCGAGAACACTGAAGCTTTCTTT. Translated: CASSPDLVTENTEAFF.

The V and J genes are TRBV7-2 and TRBJ2-3; TRBD2 might be the D (5 bases). CDR1 is SGHTA, CDR2 FQGNSA, per germline. V lost 0 bases to trimming and J lost 8 bases, with 12 bases between them. The CDR3 sequence is 14 residues long. DNA for the CDR3: TGTGCCAGCAGCTTAGCAGGAACGGAGGCTACGCAGTATTTT. This gives the protein CASSLAGTEATQYF. Combining the CDR3 with reference TRBV7-2 and TRBJ2-3 gives the whole variable domain GAGVSQSPSNKVTEKGKDVELRCDPISGHTALYWYRQSLGQGLEFLIYFQGNSAPDKSGLPSDRFSAERTGGSVSTLTIQRTQQEDSAVYLCASSLAGTEATQYFGPGTRLTVL.

The J gene is TRBJ2-2, the V gene TRBV11-1, with 8 bases identical to TRBD2. Germline values: CDR1 SGHAT, CDR2 FQDESV (reference sequence). Trimming cost V 5 bases and J 7 bases; bases outside gene matches: 12. There are 16 residues in the CDR3. The CDR3 loop is CASSPAGVRGVGELFF. CDR3 DNA: TGTGCCAGCAGCCCAGCGGGAGTAAGGGGGGTCGGGGAGCTGTTTTTT.

The CDR3 spells CSDASGLDYNEQFF. For the CDR3, the DNA is TGCAGCGACGCTAGCGGCCTTGACTACAATGAGCAGTTCTTC. J is TRBJ2-1 and V is TRBV29-1, with 7 bases lining up with TRBD2. The CDR3 loop spans 14 amino acids. Trimming cost V 7 bases and J 3 bases; bases outside gene matches: 9. In germline, CDR1 is SQVTM, CDR2 ANQGSEA.

V gene TRBV29-1 combines with J gene TRBJ2-2; D possibly matches TRBD1 or TRBD2 (6 bases each). Trimming left V 4 bases short and J 6 bases short, with 15 bases between. Germline V gene lookup returns CDR1 SQVTM and CDR2 ANQGSEA. The length of the CDR3 is 14 residues. CDR3 protein: CSVGGGGYAGELFF. The CDR3 bases are TGCAGCGTTGGAGGGGGAGGATATGCCGGGGAGCTGTTTTTT.

CDR3 bases: TGTGCCAGCAGCGTAAAGGGACTAGAGTCCTACGAGCAGTACTTC. As protein: CASSVKGLESYEQYF. The rearrangement joins TRBV9 to TRBJ2-7; 8 nucleotides agree with TRBD2. Looked up from germline, CDR1 is SGDLS and CDR2 is YYNGEE. Losses at the gene ends were 1 base for V and 1 base for J; bases not matched to a gene: 4. The CDR3 extends over 15 amino acids.

In this sample, this clone is large (0.1 to 1%). The chain is built from TRBV28 and TRBJ1-3, with no clear D. The ends were cut back, 3 bases at V and 0 bases at J, with 6 bases in the middle. The CDR3 sequence is 14 residues long. CDR1 is MDHEN and CDR2 is SYDVKM in the germline V gene. The chain's CDR3 is CASSFRSSGNTIYF. CDR3 DNA: TGTGCCAGCAGTTTTCGCAGCTCTGGAAACACCATATATTTT.

The gene calls are TRBV5-6 and TRBJ2-7; maybe TRBD2 (7 bases). From germline, CDR1 is SGHDT and CDR2 YYEEEE. There are 16 residues in the CDR3. V was pared by 5 bases and J by 4 bases, with 22 bases between. The CDR3 nucleotides are TGTGCCAGCAGGAGCATAGGGGGTGGGGAGGGTTACGAGCAGTACTTC. Encoded protein: CASRSIGGGEGYEQYF.

The chain uses TRBV7-2 and TRBJ1-3; D possibly corresponds to TRBD1 (5 bases). The germline V gene encodes CDR1 SGHTA and CDR2 FQGNSA. The CDR3 consists of 16 residues. V shed 4 bases and J shed 4 bases, with 17 bases lying between them. DNA for the CDR3: TGTGCCAGCAGCTCCCCGTCCGGGACGGACGGAAACACCATATATTTT. Its protein product is CASSSPSGTDGNTIYF.

In its sample, this clone was seen once. This chain joins TRBV5-4 and TRBJ1-4; 8 bases map to TRBD1. The junction had 7 bases not matched to a gene; V was cut back by 3 bases and J by 6 bases. In germline, CDR1 is SGHNT, CDR2 YYREEE (reference sequence). This CDR3 has 15 residues. The CDR3: CASSWRGTGHEKLFF. For the CDR3, the DNA is TGTGCCAGCAGCTGGCGGGGGACAGGCCATGAAAAACTGTTTTTT.

The chain combines TRBV15 with TRBJ2-2; D call uncertain. CDR1 is LNHNV and CDR2 is YYDKDF in the germline V gene (reference sequence). CDR3 length equals 14 residues. Trimming pared 3 bases from V and 2 bases from J, leaving 7 bases between. This CDR3 is CATSSVGNTGELFF. DNA for the CDR3: TGTGCCACCAGCAGCGTCGGAAACACCGGGGAGCTGTTTTTT.

This clone has more than one count but fewer than ten. This rearrangement joins TRBV2 to TRBJ2-3, with D possibly TRBD2 on 5 matching bases. Germline values: CDR1 SNHLY, CDR2 FYNNEI. The CDR3 has 16 residues. The V gene lost 0 bases and the J gene lost 6 bases, with 16 bases spanning the gap. The CDR3 here is CASSEAETGFGDTQYF. CDR3 bases: TGTGCCAGCAGTGAAGCCGAGACGGGGTTTGGGGATACGCAGTATTTT.

The rearrangement uses TRBV10-2 and TRBJ2-5; D unclear. This CDR3 has 14 residues. V shed 4 bases and J shed 2 bases, with 11 bases lying between them. The germline CDR1 and CDR2 sequences are WSHSY and SAAADI. The CDR3, as DNA: TGCGCCAGCAGTGTGCTACTCCCACAAGAGACCCAGTACTTC. Residues: CASSVLLPQETQYF.

The chain combines TRBV29-1 with TRBJ2-3; the match to TRBD1 covers 9 bases. CDR1 and CDR2 (germline): SQVTM, ANQGSEA. Losses at the gene ends were 4 bases for V and 2 bases for J; bases not matched to a gene: 7. The CDR3 has 15 amino acids. CDR3 in amino acids: CSVGGQGSYTDTQYF. CDR3 nucleotide sequence: TGCAGCGTTGGGGGACAGGGTTCCTACACAGATACGCAGTATTTT.

This clone was seen a single time. The CDR3 spells CASSLEQGGQPQHF. The CDR3, as DNA: TGTGCCAGCTCACTCGAACAGGGGGGACAGCCCCAGCATTTT. J is TRBJ1-5 and V is TRBV18; TRBD1 agrees at 8 bases. CDR1 and CDR2 (germline): KGHSH, LQKENI. This CDR3 is 14 amino acids long. V lost 4 bases and J lost 7; bases outside the gene matches: 6.

The V gene is TRBV10-3, the J gene TRBJ1-4, with D maybe TRBD1 (5 bases). Trimming left V 10 bases short and J 2 bases short, with 17 bases between. Germline loops: CDR1 ENHRY, CDR2 SYGVKD. The CDR3 sequence is 15 residues long. The CDR3: CATSSDSSTNEKLFF. The CDR3, as DNA: TGTGCCACCTCGAGCGACAGTTCTACTAATGAAAAACTGTTTTTT.

V is TRBV7-3 and J is TRBJ1-1; TRBD1 agrees at 7 bases. J was trimmed by 2 bases and V by 1 base; bases with no gene match: 1. Germline-derived CDR1 and CDR2 are SGHTA and FQGTGA. The CDR3 is made up of 14 amino acids. CDR3 loop: CASSLIGGNTEAFF. The CDR3 DNA is TGTGCCAGCAGCTTAATAGGGGGCAACACTGAAGCTTTCTTT.

This clone was detected only once. The chain links TRBV29-1 to TRBJ1-3; no clear D. The germline CDR1 and CDR2 sequences are SQVTM and ANQGSEA. V shed 4 bases and J shed 0 bases, with 13 bases lying between them. This CDR3 comprises 15 residues. The CDR3 loop is CSVVYTGGSGNTIYF. The DNA of the CDR3 is TGCAGCGTTGTTTACACCGGCGGCTCTGGAAACACCATATATTTT.

V is TRBV27 and J is TRBJ1-4; D not certain. The CDR3 contains 15 residues. Germline lookup yields CDR1 MNHEY and CDR2 SMNVEV (reference sequence). Trimming removed 1 base from V and 5 bases from J, with 11 bases in between. CDR3 residues: CASSLFPRRNEKLFF. CDR3 DNA sequence: TGTGCCAGCAGTTTATTTCCCAGACGGAATGAAAAACTGTTTTTT.

The rearrangement joins TRBV5-1 to TRBJ2-7, with D perhaps matching TRBD1 or TRBD2 (5 bases each). The CDR3 is made up of 16 amino acids. Trimming stripped 0 bases from V and 2 bases from J, with 15 bases between. Germline lookup yields CDR1 SGHRS and CDR2 YFSETQ. The chain's CDR3 is CASSLVGAGIAYEQYF. CDR3 in DNA: TGCGCCAGCAGCTTGGTCGGGGCCGGAATTGCCTACGAGCAGTACTTC.

The chain carries TRBV7-3 and TRBJ1-3, with TRBD1 matching 8 bases. The V segment lost 4 bases and the J segment 8 bases; nucleotides outside the gene matches: 7. The V gene's germline CDR1 is SGHTA and CDR2 FQGTGA. The CDR3 is 14 residues long. CDR3 residues: CASSSGQGADTIYF. DNA of the CDR3: TGTGCCAGCAGCTCCGGGCAGGGGGCGGACACCATATATTTT.

This clone was detected only a few times. The rearrangement uses TRBV21-1 and TRBJ1-1; whether TRBD1, the table's D call, matches the DNA was not checked. TRBV21-1 is a documented pseudogene. The CDR3 length is 17 residues. As DNA, the CDR3 is TGTGCCAGCATCAGAAGTCGGGCTGACAGGGGGGGGCCTGAAGCTTTCTTT. It translates to CASIRSRADRGGPEAFF.

V gene TRBV27 combines with J gene TRBJ2-1; 8 bases are shared with TRBD2. This CDR3 spans 16 amino acids. Trimming cost V 10 bases and J 8 bases; bases outside gene matches: 19. Germline CDR1 MNHEY, CDR2 SMNVEV (reference sequence). CDR3 in DNA: TGTGCCATCTCTATACCCCCCGGGACTAGGGGATATGAGCAGTTCTTC. It yields the protein CAISIPPGTRGYEQFF.

V and J are TRBV15 and TRBJ1-2; D uncertain. Trimming took 1 base from V and 2 from J, leaving 11 bases between them. The germline gives CDR1 LNHNV, CDR2 YYDKDF (reference sequence). The CDR3 is made up of 15 amino acids. Here the CDR3 reads CATSRAPGPNYGYTF. CDR3 sequence (DNA): TGTGCCACCAGCAGAGCTCCAGGCCCAAACTATGGCTACACCTTC.

Points on this clone: This same CDR3 is encoded by further DNA sequences in the sample. This chain links TRBV30 with TRBJ2-7; D possibly matches TRBD1 or TRBD2 (5 bases each). Germline V gives CDR1 GTSNPN, CDR2 SVGIG (reference sequence). The CDR3 covers 15 residues. V dropped 2 bases and J dropped 0 bases, with 14 bases sitting between them. The CDR3, as DNA: TGTGCCTGGAGTTTGAGGGGCTCGAGCTCCTACGAGCAGTACTTC. The encoded protein is CAWSLRGSSSYEQYF.

This sequence joins TRBV5-6 and TRBJ2-7; the D is unclear. The CDR3 length is 14 residues. Germline lookup yields CDR1 SGHDT and CDR2 YYEEEE. V lost 4 bases, J lost 0 bases, and 11 bases lay in between. CDR3: CASSRLYSSYEQYF. DNA for the CDR3: TGTGCCAGCAGCCGGCTCTATTCCTCCTACGAGCAGTACTTC.

This sequence joins TRBV27 and TRBJ2-4, with 7 nucleotides matching TRBD1. Trimming took 3 bases from V and 5 from J; bases not matched to a gene: 4. Germline V gene data show CDR1 as MNHEY and CDR2 as SMNVEV (reference sequence). The CDR3 has 14 amino acids. CDR3 in DNA: TGTGCCAGCAGTTTCAGCCAGGGGGAAAACATTCAGTACTTC. This encodes CASSFSQGENIQYF.

The V call is TRBV4-2, the J call TRBJ1-1, with D possibly being TRBD1 (5 bases). The CDR3 is 14 amino acids. The V end lost 3 bases, the J end lost 4 bases, and 12 bases lay between the germline ends. The germline gives CDR1 LGHNA, CDR2 YNFKEQ. The CDR3 loop reads CASSQGDGSTEAFF. CDR3 sequence (DNA): TGTGCCAGCAGCCAGGGGGATGGGAGCACTGAAGCTTTCTTT.

This chain links TRBV7-2 with TRBJ2-7, with 8 bases identical to TRBD1. This CDR3 comprises 13 residues. CDR1 and CDR2 from the germline V gene are SGHTA and FQGNSA. V lost 4 bases and J lost 7; bases outside the gene matches: 6. The chain's CDR3 is CASSSGQGLEQYF. The CDR3, as DNA: TGTGCCAGCAGCTCTGGACAGGGACTTGAGCAGTACTTC.